Below are 18 T cell receptor beta chains sequenced from a single sample in a study of blood T cell repertoires in COVID-19. Generated by immunoSEQ multiplex PCR, the TCRdb table keeps only in-frame clones and is missing some. The table includes 250,000 to 350,000 clones, 70% to 90% detected once. Source material: PBMCs or T cells enriched from blood (not recorded which). The receptors here all came from a woman in her 30s who had recovered from COVID-19.

J is TRBJ1-1 and V is TRBV7-5; the table's D gene call, TRBD1, was not cross checked with the DNA. TRBV7-5 is a recognized pseudogene. CDR3 length: 16 residues. The CDR3 DNA sequence: TGTGCCAGAAGCTTAAGGCAGGGAAGTCGGAACACTGAAGCTTTCTTT. Its translation: CARSLRQGSRNTEAFF.

This clone was detected once. V gene TRBV24-1 combines with J gene TRBJ1-1; D gene uncertain. The V gene's germline CDR1 is KGHDR and CDR2 SFDVKD. With 4 bases removed from V and 0 bases from J, the gap between germline ends came to 8 bases. This CDR3 has 14 amino acids. The CDR3 DNA follows: TGTGCCACCAGTGAAGGGAGGGTGAACACTGAAGCTTTCTTT. Amino acids: CATSEGRVNTEAFF.

This clone was counted many times. This chain links TRBV7-2 with TRBJ2-7; tentative D call: TRBD1 (6 bases). This CDR3 spans 17 amino acids. Trimming removed 4 bases at V and 3 bases at J, with 22 bases between. Germline values: CDR1 SGHTA, CDR2 FQGNSA. CDR3 bases: TGTGCCAGCAGCTATGGAGCCCCCGGGACATTAAGCTACGAGCAGTACTTC. Protein product: CASSYGAPGTLSYEQYF.

The chain employs TRBV28 and TRBJ1-5; D is perhaps TRBD1 (6 bases). This CDR3 has 14 residues. Per germline, CDR1 MDHEN and CDR2 SYDVKM. Between the trimmed V and J ends, which lost 6 bases and 4 bases, there was a span of 13 bases. For the CDR3, the DNA is TGTGCCAGCAGGTTCCGGGACAATAATCAGCCCCAGCATTTT. Protein product: CASRFRDNNQPQHF. Full variable domain (missing parts from reference TRBV28 and TRBJ1-5): DVKVTQSSRYLVKRTGEKVFLECVQDMDHENMFWYRQDPGLGLRLIYFSYDVKMKEKGDIPEGYSVSREKKERFSLILESASTNQTSMYLCASRFRDNNQPQHFGDGTRLSIL.

The chain joins TRBV28 to TRBJ1-5; D remains ambiguous. This CDR3 has 12 residues. The V and J ends lost 11 bases and 2 bases respectively, with 10 bases between them. The V gene's germline CDR1 is MDHEN and CDR2 SYDVKM. CDR3 coding DNA: TGTGCCGGAAAAGCGGGCAATCAGCCCCAGCATTTT. This encodes CAGKAGNQPQHF.

The chain links TRBV3-1 (or the pseudogene TRBV3-2) to TRBJ1-1, with a possible D match to TRBD1 (6 bases). Germline V CDR1 and CDR2: LGHDT, YNNKEL (reference sequence). The V gene lost 1 base and the J gene lost 5 bases, with 8 bases spanning the gap. The CDR3 has 13 residues. The CDR3 nucleotides are TGTGCCAGCAGCCAAGGGGGGCGGACTGAAGCTTTCTTT. Amino acid sequence: CASSQGGRTEAFF.

The chain joins TRBV25-1 to TRBJ2-2; tentatively, D is TRBD1 (7 bases). Germline V gene data show CDR1 as MGHDK and CDR2 as SYGVNS. V was cut by 3 bases and J by 4 bases, with 9 bases left in between. CDR3 length: 14 amino acids. The CDR3 nucleotides read TGTGCCAGCAGTGACCAGGGGGGCACCGGGGAGCTGTTTTTT. Protein: CASSDQGGTGELFF.

The genes are TRBV28 and TRBJ1-4; 8 bases fit TRBD1. Unmatched junction bases numbered 11, after V lost 3 bases and J lost 5 bases. Looked up from germline, CDR1 is MDHEN and CDR2 is SYDVKM. The CDR3 has 17 amino acids. The CDR3 DNA reads TGTGCCAGCAGTTTTCGACAGGGGTCTAGCCCGAATGAAAAACTGTTTTTT. It encodes CASSFRQGSSPNEKLFF.

This clone has a single count. V and J are TRBV5-1 and TRBJ2-7, with D unclear. The V gene lost 0 bases and the J gene lost 5 bases, with 6 bases spanning the gap. Germline values: CDR1 SGHRS, CDR2 YFSETQ. The CDR3 totals 12 residues. For the CDR3, the DNA is TGCGCCAGCAGCTTGGACAGACACGAGCAGTACTTC. As protein: CASSLDRHEQYF.

This clone was recorded once. The chain combines TRBV3-1 (or the pseudogene TRBV3-2) with TRBJ1-3, with D possibly being TRBD1 (6 bases). The CDR3 extends over 17 amino acids. Germline V gene lookup returns CDR1 LGHDT and CDR2 YNNKEL (reference sequence). V dropped 0 bases and J dropped 0 bases, with 12 bases sitting between them. For the CDR3, the DNA is TGTGCCAGCAGCCAAGAGGGCGACAGGTTCTCTGGAAACACCATATATTTT. Its translation is CASSQEGDRFSGNTIYF.

This chain uses TRBV24-1 with TRBJ2-6, with D possibly TRBD1 on 5 matching bases. V dropped 5 bases and J dropped 4 bases, with 14 bases sitting between them. The CDR3 runs 16 residues. Germline-derived CDR1 and CDR2 are KGHDR and SFDVKD. The DNA of the CDR3 is TGTGCCACCAGTGTGAAGGACACCGGAGGGGCCAACGTCCTGACTTTC. It translates to CATSVKDTGGANVLTF.

This clone has only a few counts. The rearrangement uses TRBV7-6 and TRBJ1-5, with 7 nucleotides matching TRBD1. The CDR3 contains 16 residues. Germline assignment: CDR1 SGHVS and CDR2 FNYEAQ. Trimming cost V 0 bases and J 7 bases; bases outside gene matches: 9. The CDR3 bases are TGTGCCAGCAGCTTAGCGGTTGGGACAGTGGAACAGCCCCAGCATTTT. Amino acid sequence: CASSLAVGTVEQPQHF.

This chain links TRBV9 with TRBJ2-5, with TRBD2 matching 8 bases. This CDR3 has 15 residues. From germline, CDR1 is SGDLS and CDR2 YYNGEE. With V trimmed by 3 bases and J by 2 bases, 6 bases remained unmatched. The CDR3 region has the DNA TGTGCCAGCAGCGCAGCGGGAGTGGATCAAGAGACCCAGTACTTC. Translating gives CASSAAGVDQETQYF.

This sequence joins TRBV3-1 (or the pseudogene TRBV3-2) and TRBJ2-4, with TRBD1 as a possible D gene (6 bases). The germline V and J ends were trimmed by 3 bases and 0 bases, with 18 bases remaining between them. CDR1 LGHDT and CDR2 YNNKEL come from the germline V gene (reference sequence). This CDR3 contains 18 residues. DNA of the CDR3: TGTGCCAGCAGCCAGCTATCGACAGGAAATTTAGCCAAAAACATTCAGTACTTC. Amino acids: CASSQLSTGNLAKNIQYF.

The J gene is TRBJ2-3, the V gene TRBV28, with D tentatively TRBD1 (6 bases). Looked up from germline, CDR1 is MDHEN and CDR2 is SYDVKM. This CDR3 has 20 amino acids. V lost 6 bases to trimming and J lost 2 bases, with 30 bases between them. The CDR3 DNA reads TGTGCCAGCAGAAGCCACCAAGGGCAGGGGTCTCATCGATTCACAGATACGCAGTATTTT. Protein product: CASRSHQGQGSHRFTDTQYF.

The rearrangement joins TRBV7-8 to TRBJ1-5; 7 bases are a match to TRBD1. The CDR3 has 17 residues. V lost 0 bases, J lost 4 bases, and 9 bases stayed unmatched. Germline V gene lookup returns CDR1 SGHVS and CDR2 FQNEAQ. CDR3 DNA sequence: TGTGCCAGCAGCTTAGCCAAGGGACAGTTCCAAAATCAGCCCCAGCATTTT. It specifies CASSLAKGQFQNQPQHF.

This chain links TRBV5-6 with TRBJ2-7; D might be TRBD1 (6 bases). CDR1 and CDR2 (germline): SGHDT, YYEEEE. The CDR3 consists of 13 residues. The V gene lost 4 bases and the J gene lost 2 bases, with 10 bases spanning the gap. The CDR3 DNA sequence: TGTGCCAGCAGCAGGACAGACCCCTACGAGCAGTACTTC. This codes for CASSRTDPYEQYF.

The rearrangement joins TRBV9 to TRBJ2-5, with 12 bases aligning to TRBD2. The V gene end was trimmed by 2 bases and the J gene end by 4 bases; junction bases not matched to a gene: 6. Germline assignment: CDR1 SGDLS and CDR2 YYNGEE. The CDR3 has 16 residues. The CDR3 DNA reads TGTGCCAGCAGCGTCCTAGCGGGAGGGGGCTTAGAGACCCAGTACTTC. It specifies CASSVLAGGGLETQYF.